Given below is one TCR beta chain in context. Its antigen has not been determined. Base quality data are lacking; no much larger clone is found one base away. This entry comes from a study of CXCR4 blockade with PD-1 therapy in pancreatic cancer (dated by TCRdb to between 2019 and 2020). Regarding the research as a whole: The study analyzed resected pancreatic ductal adenocarcinoma using multiplex immunohistochemistry and TCRbeta immunosequencing, along with ex vivo slice culture to test PD-1 and CXCR4 blockade. Two geographically distinct regions were TCR-sequenced from each of about six tumors to assess intratumoral heterogeneity. The study at large found these results: Because only TCRbeta chains were sequenced, true antigen-specificity overlap among the convergent dominant clones remained unconfirmed, awaiting paired alpha-beta single-cell sequencing. Tumors had clonal expansion, with a mean productive clonality of around 0.15 compared with under 0.055 in healthy blood, yet clonality showed no correlation with survival. A strong correlation was found between the frequency of an amino acid clone and the number of distinct nucleotide rearrangements encoding that clone, which suggests convergent selection driven by common tumor antigens.

The archived tumor blocks were obtained from patients to whom no neoadjuvant therapy had been administered before resection. In the preserved-tissue arm of the study, some 31 surgical resection samples from 20 to 25 previously untreated pancreatic ductal adenocarcinoma patients were used. DNA for the resection arm was extracted from ten 5-micron curls of FFPE tumor cut next to the multiplex immunohistochemistry slide. Inclusive of the bounding cysteine and phenylalanine, the CDR3 is 14 residues long. Solely the CDR3 DNA is kept, with 42 bases framed from the first base. Between the V and J ends, shortened by 7 bases and 5 bases respectively, the junction contains 18 bases. CDR1 is given as SGHRS and CDR2 as YFSETQ, both from the germline V gene. TCRbeta CDR3 regions were immunosequenced from extracted DNA using the immunoSEQ Assay at Adaptive Biotechnologies. The study's own analysis went as follows. To measure the absolute abundance of each unique TCRbeta CDR3, the sequences were collapsed and filtered. Clonality was calculated as 1 minus Pielou's evenness, with only productive in-frame rearrangements included in the computation. For regional overlap, the top 100 nucleotide rearrangements were followed across paired samples, and the Morisita index was used to compare paired samples against unrelated samples. Convergence of nucleotide rearrangements onto identical amino acid sequences was assessed with the immunoSEQ Rearrangement Details tool. What TCRdb holds here is the immuneACCESS table cut down to in-frame rearrangements. Part of the clones is not present; checked against another copy, under half of the missing clones reflect an unresolved V gene, and the others are unexplained. Clone size and V and J calls were adopted from that table, with D and trimming inferred from the DNA. This sample lists around 1,600 clones; about 40% were detected once. Around 15% of the sample is taken by the ten largest.

This clonotype was sampled from a human donor with pancreatic ductal adenocarcinoma. Sequencing input: tumor tissue. The V and J segments used are TRBV5-1 and TRBJ1-1, with the D gene too uncertain to name. The DNA sequence is TGCGCCAGCTCAGTTCTGGGAGGGCCAACTGAAGCTTTCTTT. The encoded protein is CASSVLGGPTEAFF.